One sample yielded the 29 T cell receptor beta chains listed below, sequenced in a study of T cells in Graves' hyperthyroidism and ophthalmopathy. Authors of the study amplified TCR beta CDR3 regions from RNA transcripts. Researchers ran a first-round RT-PCR on the TCR CDR3 using the HTBI primer set. Using its own MiXCR run on the multiplex PCR reads, TCRdb lists one record per CDR3 protein. The table has 350,000 to 400,000 distinct CDR3 sequences, about 18% seen once. Sequencing was carried out using blood. All receptors derive from a man aged 18 to 29 with Graves' ophthalmopathy.

This clonotype was observed a handful of times. The rearrangement links TRBV9 to TRBJ1-3; tentatively, D is TRBD1 (6 bases). V was cut by 0 bases and J by 4 bases, with 17 bases left in between. This CDR3 is built from 17 residues. Germline V lookup: CDR1 SGDLS, CDR2 YYNGEE. The CDR3 protein is CASSVGGGADEGNTIYF. CDR3 DNA sequence: TGTGCCAGCAGCGTAGGAGGGGGGGCAGATGAAGGAAACACCATATATTTT.

This clonotype was counted a few times. The J gene is TRBJ1-5, the V gene TRBV10-3; the D is unclear. CDR1 and CDR2 from the germline V gene are ENHRY and SYGVKD. Trimming stripped 4 bases from V and 0 bases from J, with 7 bases between. The length of the CDR3 is 14 residues. This CDR3 is CAISGDGSNQPQHF. CDR3 DNA: TGTGCCATCAGTGGAGACGGTAGCAATCAGCCCCAGCATTTT.

This clonotype came up many times. This sequence joins TRBV7-2 and TRBJ2-1; D possibly corresponds to TRBD2 (5 bases). The germline gives CDR1 SGHTA, CDR2 FQGNSA. V was shortened by 5 bases and J by 6 bases, with 11 bases between the two germline ends. There are 13 residues in the CDR3. CDR3 sequence reads: CASSPPSTNEQFF. In DNA form, the CDR3 reads TGTGCCAGCAGCCCCCCTAGCACCAATGAGCAGTTCTTC.

The gene calls are TRBV7-9 and TRBJ1-2, with unresolved D. Trimming removed 1 base at V and 5 bases at J, with 5 bases between. Germline CDR1 reads SEHNR; CDR2 reads FQNEAQ (reference sequence). The CDR3 sequence is 12 residues long. The CDR3: CASSLDFYGYTF. The CDR3 coding sequence is TGTGCCAGCAGCTTAGATTTTTATGGCTACACCTTC.

V gene TRBV9 combines with J gene TRBJ2-3; 8 positions match TRBD1. Germline assignment: CDR1 SGDLS and CDR2 YYNGEE. Trimming removed 2 bases from V and 5 bases from J; junction bases left unmatched: 1. The CDR3 totals 13 residues. The CDR3 DNA sequence: TGTGCCAGCAGCGTGACAGGGGAAGATACGCAGTATTTT. It specifies CASSVTGEDTQYF.

This clonotype showed up just a few times. V gene TRBV4-1 combines with J gene TRBJ2-2; D is ambiguous. The CDR3 sequence is 15 residues long. V gave up 4 bases and J gave up 0 bases, with 9 bases separating them. CDR1 and CDR2 (germline): MGHRA, YSYEKL. CDR3 DNA sequence: TGCGCCAGCAGCCTCGGACCTACGAACACCGGGGAGCTGTTTTTT. Translated, it gives CASSLGPTNTGELFF.

This chain uses TRBV28 with TRBJ2-3; the D call may be TRBD1 or TRBD2 (5 bases each). Trimming took 6 bases from V and 4 from J, leaving 14 bases between them. The CDR3 has 14 residues. The V gene's germline CDR1 is MDHEN and CDR2 SYDVKM. CDR3 DNA: TGTGCCAGCAGACCCGGGACCGTCCCAGATACGCAGTATTTT. This sequence encodes CASRPGTVPDTQYF.

This chain links TRBV25-1 with TRBJ2-7, with a possible D match to TRBD2 (6 bases). CDR1 and CDR2 (germline): MGHDK, SYGVNS. The CDR3 contains 14 residues. The ends were cut back, 5 bases at V and 6 bases at J, with 17 bases in the middle. The CDR3 reads CASSRQARGSEQYF. CDR3 bases: TGTGCCAGCAGTCGCCAAGCCCGGGGGTCCGAGCAGTACTTC.

This clonotype was counted only a few times. This chain connects TRBV28 to TRBJ1-2, with 7 nucleotides matching TRBD1. Germline values: CDR1 MDHEN, CDR2 SYDVKM. The ends lost 7 bases at V and 8 bases at J; junction bases unmatched: 13. The CDR3 spans 14 residues. In DNA form, the CDR3 reads TGTGCCAGCAATACTCAACAGGGGCTCGGCGGCTACACCTTC. Residues: CASNTQQGLGGYTF.

J is TRBJ1-6 and V is TRBV20-1; D is unclear. The CDR3 is 15 amino acids. V shed 3 bases and J shed 5 bases, with 14 bases lying between them. Germline CDR1 and CDR2: DFQATT and SNEGSKA (reference sequence). The CDR3, as DNA: TGCAGTGCTAGGAATTTGGTAGGGAATAATTCACCCCTCCACTTT. This codes for CSARNLVGNNSPLHF.

The rearrangement joins TRBV7-2 to TRBJ1-4, with TRBD1 as a possible D gene (5 bases). CDR3 length: 13 amino acids. V lost 5 bases to trimming and J lost 8 bases, with 12 bases between them. Germline V gives CDR1 SGHTA, CDR2 FQGNSA. The CDR3 loop is CASSGTPGEKLFF. The CDR3, as DNA: TGTGCCAGCAGCGGGACTCCCGGGGAAAAACTGTTTTTT. The complete variable domain, with remaining parts taken from reference TRBV7-2 and TRBJ1-4, reads GAGVSQSPSNKVTEKGKDVELRCDPISGHTALYWYRQSLGQGLEFLIYFQGNSAPDKSGLPSDRFSAERTGGSVSTLTIQRTQQEDSAVYLCASSGTPGEKLFFGSGTQLSVL.

Only a few counts were recorded for this clonotype. The J gene is TRBJ1-5, the V gene TRBV4-1; no firm D call. CDR1 is MGHRA, CDR2 YSYEKL, per germline. CDR3 size: 14 residues. V was trimmed by 0 bases and J by 12 bases, leaving 15 bases between them. CDR3 amino acids: CASSQDGQSSLQHF. The CDR3 coding sequence is TGCGCCAGCAGCCAAGATGGGCAGTCCAGTCTCCAGCATTTT.

CDR3 coding DNA: TGCGCCAGCAGCCCGAAGGAGGGGGTCAACACTGAAGCTTTCTTT. This translates into CASSPKEGVNTEAFF. The chain uses TRBV5-1 and TRBJ1-1, with TRBD1 as a possible D gene (6 bases). Germline assignment: CDR1 SGHRS and CDR2 YFSETQ. Trimming stripped 4 bases from V and 2 bases from J, with 15 bases between. The CDR3 is 15 amino acids.

This clonotype appeared a few times. The chain joins TRBV7-9 to TRBJ2-2; D remains ambiguous. This CDR3 is built from 14 residues. CDR1 and CDR2 from the germline V gene are SEHNR and FQNEAQ (reference sequence). The ends were cut back, 8 bases at V and 3 bases at J, with 13 bases in the middle. The CDR3 loop reads CASVGSSHTGELFF. The CDR3, as DNA: TGTGCCAGCGTGGGATCTTCTCACACCGGGGAGCTGTTTTTT.

Remarks on this clonotype: Given a much more abundant clone one base away, this may be a read error. This rearrangement joins TRBV12-3 or TRBV12-4 to TRBJ2-3; 8 positions match TRBD1. The CDR3 length is 15 residues. CDR3 DNA: TGTGCCAGCAGAAACAGGGGGATCAGCACAGATACGCAGTGTTTT. As protein: CASRNRGISTDTQCF.

This clonotype was seen ten or more times. The CDR3, as DNA: TGTGCCAGCAGTTTAAAAGGGACTAAAGAGACCCAGTACTTC. It specifies CASSLKGTKETQYF. The V gene is TRBV12-3 or TRBV12-4, the J gene TRBJ2-5; 7 bases align to TRBD2. V was pared by 2 bases and J by 3 bases, with 3 bases of the junction left unmatched. The CDR3 length is 14 residues.

This chain connects TRBV2 to TRBJ2-2; D gene ambiguous. The germline V gene encodes CDR1 SNHLY and CDR2 FYNNEI. The CDR3 extends over 13 amino acids. V lost 6 bases and J lost 6, with 11 bases in between. CDR3 sequence reads: CASSRLRAGELFF. Here the CDR3 DNA reads TGTGCCAGCAGCCGCCTCCGGGCCGGGGAGCTGTTTTTT.

This clonotype was observed many times. The V gene is TRBV20-1, the J gene TRBJ1-2; D may be TRBD1 (6 bases). CDR1 is DFQATT and CDR2 is SNEGSKA in the germline V gene (reference sequence). V gave up 1 base and J gave up 2 bases, with 11 bases separating them. CDR3 length: 14 residues. The CDR3 DNA reads as TGCAGTGCTAGAGTTTGGGACACCAACTATGGCTACACCTTC. Protein: CSARVWDTNYGYTF.

This clonotype was seen many times. The chain couples TRBV6-2 or TRBV6-3 to TRBJ2-1; tentative D call: TRBD2 (7 bases). The CDR3 runs 20 residues. The V and J ends lost 6 bases and 8 bases respectively, with 35 bases between them. Germline CDR1 is MNHEY and CDR2 is SVGEGT. As DNA, the CDR3 is TGTGCCAGCAGCCACTACCCGGACAGTCCTTTAGGGGGGGGTGAGGATGAGCAGTTCTTC. This sequence encodes CASSHYPDSPLGGGEDEQFF.

This clonotype came up many times. The chain has TRBV5-1 and TRBJ2-1, with a possible D match to TRBD1 (7 bases). Trimming shortened V by 4 bases and J by 2 bases, and 10 bases separated the two germline ends. CDR1 is SGHRS, CDR2 YFSETQ, per germline. This CDR3 spans 14 amino acids. The CDR3 is CASSAGQTYNEQFF. In DNA, the CDR3 is TGCGCCAGCAGCGCGGGACAGACCTACAATGAGCAGTTCTTC.

The chain recombines TRBV6-1 with TRBJ2-5; D unclear. CDR1 and CDR2 (germline): MNHNS, SASEGT. The V and J ends lost 10 bases and 2 bases respectively, with 8 bases between them. The CDR3 runs to 11 residues. The DNA for the CDR3 is TGTGCCACCTCGAGTCAAGAGACCCAGTACTTC. Translated: CATSSQETQYF.

Many counts were recorded for this clonotype. The V gene is TRBV7-2, the J gene TRBJ1-2; D is unresolved. The CDR3 length is 16 residues. The germline CDR1 and CDR2 sequences are SGHTA and FQGNSA. V lost 5 bases, J lost 8 bases, and 24 bases lay in between. The CDR3 loop is CASSPSKTDVPGGYTF. The CDR3 DNA sequence: TGTGCCAGCAGCCCAAGCAAGACGGACGTCCCCGGGGGCTACACCTTC. The entire variable domain, with the rest obtained from reference TRBV7-2 and TRBJ1-2, is as follows: GAGVSQSPSNKVTEKGKDVELRCDPISGHTALYWYRQSLGQGLEFLIYFQGNSAPDKSGLPSDRFSAERTGGSVSTLTIQRTQQEDSAVYLCASSPSKTDVPGGYTFGSGTRLTVV.

This clonotype was observed at least ten times. The gene calls are TRBV20-1 and TRBJ1-2; no firm D call. Trimming shortened V by 1 base and J by 2 bases, and 8 bases separated the two germline ends. In germline, CDR1 is DFQATT, CDR2 SNEGSKA (reference sequence). The CDR3 is 13 amino acids. Written as DNA, the CDR3 is TGCAGTGCTAGAGTGAAGGTGAACTATGGCTACACCTTC. Its translation is CSARVKVNYGYTF.

Regarding this clonotype: A much larger clone lies one base from this, so it may be a read error. The V and J genes are TRBV18 and TRBJ1-5; TRBD1 might be the D (5 bases). The CDR3 loop spans 15 amino acids. Germline values: CDR1 KGHSH, CDR2 LQKENI. CDR3 residues: CAGSPAAGSVGPQHF. The CDR3 coding sequence is TGTGCCGGCTCACCAGCGGCAGGGAGTGTGGGGCCCCAGCATTTT.

On this clonotype itself: Given the absence of the conserved phenylalanine or tryptophan at the CDR3 end, a read error is likely. The rearrangement links TRBV5-1 to TRBJ2-3; no definite D call. Germline CDR1 is SGHRS and CDR2 is YFSETQ. The CDR3 totals 13 residues. V gave up 0 bases and J gave up 2 bases, with 4 bases separating them. CDR3 loop: CASSLDVTDTQYC. The CDR3 DNA is TGCGCCAGCAGCTTGGACGTCACAGATACGCAGTATTGT.

Only a few counts were recorded for this clonotype. CDR3 in DNA: TGTGCCAGCAGCCGGGGGGGGGGGGAAGATACGCAGTATTTT. Translating it yields CASSRGGGEDTQYF. The chain uses TRBV7-2 and TRBJ2-3; 8 positions match TRBD2. The V gene's germline CDR1 is SGHTA and CDR2 FQGNSA. The V segment lost 5 bases and the J segment 5 bases; nucleotides outside the gene matches: 6. This CDR3 has 14 residues. Full variable domain (outside the CDR3, taken from reference TRBV7-2 and TRBJ2-3): GAGVSQSPSNKVTEKGKDVELRCDPISGHTALYWYRQSLGQGLEFLIYFQGNSAPDKSGLPSDRFSAERTGGSVSTLTIQRTQQEDSAVYLCASSRGGGEDTQYFGPGTRLTVL.

This clonotype showed up many times. CDR3 sequence (DNA): TGCGCCAGCAGCCAATCCGGGACAGTGAACACTGAAGCTTTCTTT. It codes for CASSQSGTVNTEAFF. J is TRBJ1-1 and V is TRBV4-1; 7 bases align to TRBD1. The trim removed 2 bases at V and 0 bases at J, leaving 3 bases unmatched. CDR1 MGHRA and CDR2 YSYEKL come from the germline V gene. This CDR3 spans 15 amino acids.

This clonotype was counted many times. DNA of the CDR3: TGTGCCAGCAGTGACACAGCGTACAATGAGCAGTTCTTC. As protein: CASSDTAYNEQFF. The J gene is TRBJ2-1, the V gene TRBV6-1; D is unclear. Trimming pared 3 bases from V and 4 bases from J, leaving 7 bases between. Germline V gives CDR1 MNHNS, CDR2 SASEGT. This CDR3 region has 13 residues.

There are a few counts of this clonotype. DNA for the CDR3: TGCAGTGCAACCGGGACGGACTATAATAGCAATCAGCCCCAGCATTTT. Translation: CSATGTDYNSNQPQHF. This sequence joins TRBV20-1 and TRBJ1-5; perhaps TRBD1 as D (5 bases). Germline CDR1 reads DFQATT; CDR2 reads SNEGSKA (reference sequence). The CDR3 consists of 16 residues. Trimming shortened V by 6 bases and J by 0 bases, and 18 bases separated the two germline ends.